This T cell receptor beta chain was obtained from a study of blood T cells in healthy people across ages. Across the whole study: About one barcoded beta molecule per two T cells was captured by template switching.

Study outcomes and limitations: It was the long-lived donors that had more naive CD4+ cells and higher diversity than aged donors. PBMCs were not sorted, which prevented a conclusive comparison of naive versus antigen-experienced cells.

Healthy Caucasians from Russia aged about 6 to 90 served as donors. Worth noting for this clonotype: What it binds is unknown.

Combining a sample-barcoded 5' primer with a J-beta primer mix, a second PCR ran for 7 to 11 cycles. In TCRdb, the 5' RACE reads were re-called with MiXCR into one record per CDR3 protein. The sample lists about 1.5 million distinct CDR3 sequences, less than 45% occurring once. Sequenced sample: blood. This TCR was sampled from a woman aged 18 to 35 in good health.

CDR3 bases: TGTGCCAGCAGTTCCCCGTTTCGTACCGGGGAGCTGTTTTTT. Translated, it gives CASSSPFRTGELFF. The chain has TRBV27 and TRBJ2-2; D remains unclear. The CDR3 is 14 amino acids. The V and J ends lost 4 bases and 5 bases respectively, with 11 bases between them. In germline, CDR1 is MNHEY, CDR2 SMNVEV (reference sequence).